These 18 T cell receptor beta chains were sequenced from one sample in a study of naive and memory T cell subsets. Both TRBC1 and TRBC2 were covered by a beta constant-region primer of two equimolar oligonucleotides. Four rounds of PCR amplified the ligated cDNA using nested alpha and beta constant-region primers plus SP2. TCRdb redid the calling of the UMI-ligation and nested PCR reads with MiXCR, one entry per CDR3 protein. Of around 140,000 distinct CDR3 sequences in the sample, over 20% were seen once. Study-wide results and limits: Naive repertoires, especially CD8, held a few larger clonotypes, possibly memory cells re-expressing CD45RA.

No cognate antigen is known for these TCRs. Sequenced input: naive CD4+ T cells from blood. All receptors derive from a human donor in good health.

The CDR3 sequence is CATSSRPSGRINEQFF. The CDR3 DNA follows: TGTGCCACCAGCAGCCGCCCTAGCGGGAGGATCAATGAGCAGTTCTTC. The chain recombines TRBV15 with TRBJ2-1; 11 positions agree with TRBD2. The germline V gene encodes CDR1 LNHNV and CDR2 YYDKDF (reference sequence). The CDR3 is made up of 16 amino acids. The ends lost 3 bases at V and 6 bases at J; junction bases unmatched: 7.

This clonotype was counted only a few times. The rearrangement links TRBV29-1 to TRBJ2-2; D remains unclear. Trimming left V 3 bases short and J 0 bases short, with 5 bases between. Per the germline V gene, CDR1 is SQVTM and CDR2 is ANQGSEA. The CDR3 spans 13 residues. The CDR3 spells CSVDSANTGELFF. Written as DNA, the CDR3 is TGCAGCGTTGACAGCGCGAACACCGGGGAGCTGTTTTTT.

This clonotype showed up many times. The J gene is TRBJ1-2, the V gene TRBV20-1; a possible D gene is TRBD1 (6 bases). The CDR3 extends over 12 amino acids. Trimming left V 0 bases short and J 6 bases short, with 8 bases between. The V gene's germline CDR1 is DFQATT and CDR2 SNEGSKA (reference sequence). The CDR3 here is CSARDRDNGYTF. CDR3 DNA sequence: TGCAGTGCTAGAGACAGGGACAATGGCTACACCTTC.

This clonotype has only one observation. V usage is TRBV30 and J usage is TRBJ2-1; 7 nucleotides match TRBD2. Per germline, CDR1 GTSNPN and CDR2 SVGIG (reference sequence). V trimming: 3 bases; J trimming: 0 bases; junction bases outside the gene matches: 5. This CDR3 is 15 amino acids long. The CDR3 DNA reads TGTGCCTGGAGGGCCGCGGGAGCCTCCTACAATGAGCAGTTCTTC. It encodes CAWRAAGASYNEQFF.

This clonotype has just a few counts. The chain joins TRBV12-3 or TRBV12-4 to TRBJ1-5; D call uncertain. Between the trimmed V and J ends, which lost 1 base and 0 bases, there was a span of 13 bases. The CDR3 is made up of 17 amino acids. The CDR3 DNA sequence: TGTGCCAGCAGTTTAGAGATTGGTGGAGTTAGCAATCAGCCCCAGCATTTT. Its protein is CASSLEIGGVSNQPQHF.

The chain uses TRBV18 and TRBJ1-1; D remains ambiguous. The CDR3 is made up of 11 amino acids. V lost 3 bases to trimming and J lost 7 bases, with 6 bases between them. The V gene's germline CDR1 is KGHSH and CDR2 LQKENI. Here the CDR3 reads CASSPNNEAFF. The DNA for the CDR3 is TGTGCCAGCTCACCGAATAATGAAGCTTTCTTT.

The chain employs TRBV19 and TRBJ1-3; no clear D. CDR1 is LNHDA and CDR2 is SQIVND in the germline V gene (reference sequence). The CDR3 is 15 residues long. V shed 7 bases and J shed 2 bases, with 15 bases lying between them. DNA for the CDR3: TGTGCCAGTATCCGACCGGGTTTACCTGGAAACACCATATATTTT. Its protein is CASIRPGLPGNTIYF.

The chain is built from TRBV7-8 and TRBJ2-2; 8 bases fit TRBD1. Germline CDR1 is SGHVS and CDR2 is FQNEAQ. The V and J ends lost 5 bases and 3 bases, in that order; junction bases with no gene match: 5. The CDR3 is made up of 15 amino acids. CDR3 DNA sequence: TGTGCCAGCAGCCGGGACAGGCTCGACACCGGGGAGCTGTTTTTT. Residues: CASSRDRLDTGELFF.

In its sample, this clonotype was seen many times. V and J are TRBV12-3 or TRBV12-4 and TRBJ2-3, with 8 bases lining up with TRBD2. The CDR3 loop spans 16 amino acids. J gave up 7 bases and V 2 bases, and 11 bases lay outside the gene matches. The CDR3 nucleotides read TGTGCCAGCAGTTTACATGAGGGTAGCGGGACAAATACGCAGTATTTT. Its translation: CASSLHEGSGTNTQYF.

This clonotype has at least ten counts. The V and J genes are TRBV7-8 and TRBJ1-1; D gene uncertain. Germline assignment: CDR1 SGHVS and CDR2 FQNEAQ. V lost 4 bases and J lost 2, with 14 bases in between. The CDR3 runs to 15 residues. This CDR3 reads CASSWQPRPNTEAFF. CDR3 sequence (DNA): TGTGCCAGCAGCTGGCAGCCGCGACCAAACACTGAAGCTTTCTTT.

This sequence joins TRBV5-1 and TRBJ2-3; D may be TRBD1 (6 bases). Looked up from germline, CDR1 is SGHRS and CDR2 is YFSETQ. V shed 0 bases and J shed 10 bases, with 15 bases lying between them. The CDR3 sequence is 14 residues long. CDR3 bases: TGCGCCAGCAGCTTGGGGGGGCCCCCAGACCCGCAGTATTTT. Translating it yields CASSLGGPPDPQYF.

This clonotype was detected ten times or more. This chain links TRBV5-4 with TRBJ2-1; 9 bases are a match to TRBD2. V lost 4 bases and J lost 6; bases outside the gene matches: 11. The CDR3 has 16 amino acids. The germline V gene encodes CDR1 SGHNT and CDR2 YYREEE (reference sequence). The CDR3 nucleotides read TGTGCCAGCAGCCAAGGAAGTAGCGGGAGAGTCAATGAGCAGTTCTTC. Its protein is CASSQGSSGRVNEQFF.

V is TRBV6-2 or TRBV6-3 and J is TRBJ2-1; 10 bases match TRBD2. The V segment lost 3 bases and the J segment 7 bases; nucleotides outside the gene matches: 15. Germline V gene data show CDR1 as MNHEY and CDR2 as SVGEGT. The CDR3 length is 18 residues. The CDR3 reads CASSYEIGASGSLNEQFF. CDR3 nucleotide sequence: TGTGCCAGCAGTTATGAGATCGGAGCTAGCGGGAGTCTAAATGAGCAGTTCTTC.

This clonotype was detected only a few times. In DNA, the CDR3 is TGTGCCAGCAGCTTAGGAAAAGAGCGGGAGGGCCTATCTATTAGGGATACGCAGTATTTT. Its protein product is CASSLGKEREGLSIRDTQYF. The chain carries TRBV7-2 and TRBJ2-3; 10 positions agree with TRBD2. The V segment lost 1 base and the J segment 6 bases; nucleotides outside the gene matches: 19. There are 20 residues in the CDR3. Germline CDR1 SGHTA, CDR2 FQGNSA.

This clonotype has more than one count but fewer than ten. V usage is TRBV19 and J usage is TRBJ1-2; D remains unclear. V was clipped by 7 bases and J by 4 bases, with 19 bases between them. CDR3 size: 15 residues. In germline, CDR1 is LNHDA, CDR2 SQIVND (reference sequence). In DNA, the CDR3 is TGTGCCAGTAAGAATCCCGGAGGGCGCGCCTATGGCTACACCTTC. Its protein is CASKNPGGRAYGYTF. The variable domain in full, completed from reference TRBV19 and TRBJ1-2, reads DGGITQSPKYLFRKEGQNVTLSCEQNLNHDAMYWYRQDPGQGLRLIYYSQIVNDFQKGDIAEGYSVSREKKESFPLTVTSAQKNPTAFYLCASKNPGGRAYGYTFGSGTRLTVV.

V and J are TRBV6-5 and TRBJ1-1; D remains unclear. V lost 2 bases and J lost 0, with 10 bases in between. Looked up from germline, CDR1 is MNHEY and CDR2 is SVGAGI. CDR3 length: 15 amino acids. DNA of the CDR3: TGTGCCAGCAGTTACAAAGGACGGATGAACACTGAAGCTTTCTTT. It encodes CASSYKGRMNTEAFF.

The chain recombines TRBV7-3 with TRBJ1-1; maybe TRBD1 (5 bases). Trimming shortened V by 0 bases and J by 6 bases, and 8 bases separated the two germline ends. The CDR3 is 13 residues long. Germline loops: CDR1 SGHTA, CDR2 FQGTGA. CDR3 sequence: CASSLTRQSEAFF. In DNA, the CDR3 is TGTGCCAGCAGCTTAACGCGACAGTCTGAAGCTTTCTTT.

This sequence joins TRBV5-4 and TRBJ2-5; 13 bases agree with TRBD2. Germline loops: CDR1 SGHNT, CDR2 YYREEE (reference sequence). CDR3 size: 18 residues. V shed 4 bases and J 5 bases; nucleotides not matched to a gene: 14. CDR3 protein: CASSPRYGTSGDRETQYF. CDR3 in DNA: TGTGCCAGCAGCCCTAGATACGGGACTAGCGGGGATCGTGAGACCCAGTACTTC.